One sample yielded the 8 T cell receptor beta chains listed below, sequenced in a study of early T cells in non-severe SARS-CoV-2 infection. TCRdb re-called the 5' RACE reads with MiXCR, one entry per CDR3 protein. The repertoire holds 55,000 to 65,000 distinct CDR3 sequences, around 9.3% seen once, with 17% in the top ten. Sequencing input: whole blood. These receptors all come from an adult who was a healthcare worker with PCR-confirmed SARS-CoV-2 infection or an uninfected control (not recorded which).

V and J are TRBV4-2 and TRBJ2-1; D assignment may be TRBD1 or TRBD2 (6 bases each). Trimming took off 0 bases at V and 4 bases at J, with 13 bases between the two ends. Looked up from germline, CDR1 is LGHNA and CDR2 is YNFKEQ. The CDR3 contains 16 residues. CDR3 DNA: TGTGCCAGCAGCCAAGAGCGAGGGGGGCGATACAATGAGCAGTTCTTC. Translation gives CASSQERGGRYNEQFF.

This clonotype was counted at least ten times. V and J are TRBV2 and TRBJ2-1; D is undetermined. Trimming took 8 bases from V and 7 from J, leaving 15 bases between them. This CDR3 has 13 residues. Germline CDR1 is SNHLY and CDR2 is FYNNEI. The CDR3 DNA sequence: TGTGCCAGCTCAAATCAGGCTACAAATGAGCAGTTCTTC. This encodes CASSNQATNEQFF.

A few counts support this clonotype. The V gene is TRBV10-3, the J gene TRBJ2-3; no reliable D call. Germline V gene sequence: CDR1 ENHRY, CDR2 SYGVKD. The ends were cut back, 4 bases at V and 3 bases at J, with 8 bases in the middle. The CDR3 length is 13 residues. CDR3: CAISGEATDTQYF. In nucleotides, the CDR3 is TGTGCCATCAGTGGAGAGGCTACAGATACGCAGTATTTT.

This clonotype was seen at least ten times. The CDR3 protein is CASNSPSSYEQYF. For the CDR3, the DNA is TGTGCCAGCAACTCCCCAAGCTCCTACGAGCAGTACTTC. The V call is TRBV6-6, the J call TRBJ2-7; D is uncertain. CDR1 is MNHNY, CDR2 SVGAGI, per germline (reference sequence). The CDR3 contains 13 residues. V was trimmed by 7 bases and J by 0 bases, leaving 10 bases between them.

In this sample, this clonotype turned up many times. This CDR3 is CASSLSADLQYF. CDR3 nucleotide sequence: TGTGCCAGCAGTTTATCGGCAGACCTTCAGTACTTC. V and J are TRBV28 and TRBJ2-7; D uncertain. V was trimmed by 1 base and J by 10 bases, leaving 11 bases between them. This CDR3 has 12 amino acids. The germline V gene encodes CDR1 MDHEN and CDR2 SYDVKM.

The chain combines TRBV6-1 with TRBJ2-7; possible D gene TRBD2, 7 bases. Trimming cost V 6 bases and J 7 bases, with 22 bases left between them. This CDR3 comprises 15 residues. The V gene's germline CDR1 is MNHNS and CDR2 SASEGT. In DNA form, the CDR3 reads TGTGCCAGCAGGACCTTGACAGGATTCGGGGGGGAGCAGTACTTC. As protein: CASRTLTGFGGEQYF.

This clonotype was counted between two and nine times. The rearrangement joins TRBV7-8 to TRBJ2-7; D may be TRBD1 or TRBD2 (5 bases each). The CDR3 is 17 residues long. CDR1 and CDR2 from the germline V gene are SGHVS and FQNEAQ. Trimming pared 2 bases from V and 6 bases from J, leaving 23 bases between. The CDR3 loop reads CASSLNFGSAGAGEQYF. The CDR3 DNA reads as TGTGCCAGCAGCTTAAATTTCGGGTCCGCCGGGGCCGGCGAGCAGTACTTC.

This clonotype was picked up many times. This sequence joins TRBV19 and TRBJ1-6; possibly TRBD1 for D (5 bases). The CDR3 spans 13 residues. Germline CDR1 and CDR2: LNHDA and SQIVND (reference sequence). V lost 7 bases to trimming and J lost 10 bases, with 14 bases between them. This CDR3 reads CASTTGTASPLHF. CDR3 in DNA: TGTGCCAGTACCACCGGGACTGCCTCACCCCTCCACTTT.